These 30 T cell receptor beta chains came from one sample sequenced in a study of yellow fever vaccine responses in identical twins. Via MiXCR, TCRdb re-called the RT-PCR reads, giving one row per CDR3 protein. The data hold about 13,000 distinct CDR3 sequences, with just under 85% observed a single time. Specimen: T cells from blood (PBMCs), unsorted or a sorted subset (not recorded which), collected before or after yellow fever vaccination (not recorded which). All receptors come from a woman under 30 who received the yellow fever vaccine.

The CDR3: CASSLRRGHFYTEAFF. In DNA, the CDR3 is TGTGCCAGCAGTTTGAGGAGGGGGCATTTTTACACTGAAGCTTTCTTT. The V call is TRBV6-4, the J call TRBJ1-1; 7 bases align to TRBD1. Germline lookup yields CDR1 MRHNA and CDR2 SNTAGT. Unmatched junction bases numbered 12, after V lost 5 bases and J lost 3 bases. CDR3 size: 16 residues.

V and J are TRBV12-3 or TRBV12-4 and TRBJ2-7; 8 positions match TRBD2. There are 14 residues in the CDR3. J lost 0 bases, V lost 6 bases, and 4 bases had no gene match. The CDR3 region has the DNA TGTGCCAGCAGCCGAAGCGGGAGCTCCTACGAGCAGTACTTC. This gives the protein CASSRSGSSYEQYF.

This clonotype was seen a few times. The rearrangement joins TRBV12-3 or TRBV12-4 to TRBJ2-1; no reliable D call. Trimming shortened V by 1 base and J by 6 bases, and 10 bases separated the two germline ends. CDR3 length: 14 residues. CDR3 sequence: CASSLVLGRNEQFF. As DNA, the CDR3 is TGTGCCAGCAGTTTAGTCCTGGGCCGCAATGAGCAGTTCTTC.

Only a few counts were recorded for this clonotype. The junction shows a germline mismatch at one end, possibly a read error. The chain carries TRBV7-7 and TRBJ2-7; TRBD1 might be the D (5 bases). The CDR3 is 13 residues long. Germline CDR1 is SSHAT and CDR2 is FNYEAQ (reference sequence). The CDR3 DNA is TGTGCTAGCAGCTTTAGTCAGGGCTACGAGCAGTACTTC. Its protein product is CASSFSQGYEQYF. Variable domain in full (rest from reference TRBV7-7 and TRBJ2-7): GAGVSQSPRYKVTKRGQDVTLRCDPISSHATLYWYQQALGQGPEFLTYFNYEAQPDKSGLPSDRFSAERPEGSISTLTIQRTEQRDSAMYRCASSFSQGYEQYFGPGTRLTVT.

This clonotype has more than one count but fewer than ten. The J gene is TRBJ1-5, the V gene TRBV23-1, with D unclear. TRBV23-1 is designated an ORF whose function remains uncertain. V was pared by 8 bases and J by 4 bases, with 12 bases between. The CDR3 is 13 amino acids. The CDR3 loop reads CASPRGTNQPQHF. The CDR3 nucleotides read TGCGCCAGCCCTCGGGGTACTAATCAGCCCCAGCATTTT.

This clonotype appeared a single time. The chain has TRBV6-1 and TRBJ2-6, with 7 bases matching TRBD1. J gave up 4 bases and V 4 bases, and 7 bases lay outside the gene matches. This CDR3 is 16 amino acids long. The germline CDR1 and CDR2 sequences are MNHNS and SASEGT. The CDR3 nucleotides are TGTGCCAGCAGTGTATACAGGGGTGCCGGGGCCAACGTCCTGACTTTC. Protein sequence: CASSVYRGAGANVLTF.

The chain joins TRBV13 to TRBJ2-1; no firm D call. Deletions cut 0 bases from V and 4 bases from J, with 7 bases between. There are 14 residues in the CDR3. Germline V gives CDR1 PRHDT, CDR2 FYEKMQ (reference sequence). The CDR3 is CASSLGVGYNEQFF. The CDR3 DNA reads TGTGCCAGCAGCTTAGGAGTGGGTTACAATGAGCAGTTCTTC.

The chain couples TRBV29-1 to TRBJ2-3; D unresolved. V lost 5 bases, J lost 6 bases, and 9 bases lay in between. The germline CDR1 and CDR2 sequences are SQVTM and ANQGSEA. CDR3 size: 11 residues. The CDR3: CSVRPPDTQYF. CDR3 bases: TGCAGCGTTCGTCCACCCGATACGCAGTATTTT.

This clonotype was found a few times. The CDR3 DNA reads as TGTGCCAGCAGCTCGTCCCGGGACAGGGCAGATACGCAGTATTTT. Its translation: CASSSSRDRADTQYF. V gene TRBV7-1 combines with J gene TRBJ2-3; 9 positions agree with TRBD1. TRBV7-1 is marked as an open reading frame, function uncertain. Trimming at V came to 3 bases and at J to 4 bases, leaving 5 bases not matched to a gene. This CDR3 comprises 15 residues.

The CDR3 reads CSFSYNEQFF. Here the CDR3 DNA reads TGCAGCTTCAGTTACAATGAGCAGTTCTTC. The rearrangement joins TRBV29-1 to TRBJ2-1; D not resolved. This CDR3 is built from 10 residues. V lost 8 bases, J lost 4 bases, and 6 bases lay in between. Germline V CDR1 and CDR2: SQVTM, ANQGSEA.

The J gene is TRBJ2-1, the V gene TRBV21-1; no DNA check was done on the table's D call, TRBD1. TRBV21-1 is labeled a pseudogene. The CDR3 runs to 15 residues. In nucleotides, the CDR3 is TGTGCCAGCAGCAAAGAAGGGGTCGGGGTTCTGGAGCAGTTCTTC. It specifies CASSKEGVGVLEQFF.

The rearrangement joins TRBV29-1 to TRBJ2-7, with D perhaps being TRBD1 or TRBD2 (5 bases each). Germline assignment: CDR1 SQVTM and CDR2 ANQGSEA. Trimming shortened V by 0 bases and J by 4 bases, and 7 bases separated the two germline ends. This CDR3 is built from 12 residues. The CDR3 DNA reads as TGCAGCGTTGAAGATGGGGGTTACGAGCAGTACTTC. Residues: CSVEDGGYEQYF.

J is TRBJ1-1 and V is TRBV7-2; 9 bases align to TRBD1. The CDR3 loop spans 14 amino acids. Germline V gene sequence: CDR1 SGHTA, CDR2 FQGNSA. V was pared by 5 bases and J by 1 base, with 2 bases of the junction left unmatched. The CDR3 region is CASSRQGGNTEAFF. In DNA, the CDR3 is TGTGCCAGCAGCAGACAGGGGGGGAACACTGAAGCTTTCTTT.

This clonotype was found a few times. This chain joins TRBV9 and TRBJ2-2, with 10 bases that match TRBD2. V shed 4 bases, J shed 3 bases, and the junction held 6 bases outside the gene matches. CDR3 length: 16 amino acids. Germline CDR1 and CDR2: SGDLS and YYNGEE. The CDR3 DNA reads as TGTGCCAGCAGCCCCCTAGCGGGGGCCGACACCGGGGAGCTGTTTTTT. This gives the protein CASSPLAGADTGELFF.

The V gene is TRBV11-3, the J gene TRBJ2-5; D call uncertain. CDR3 size: 15 residues. CDR1 and CDR2 (germline): SGHNT, YENEEA. V lost 5 bases and J 3 bases, leaving 16 bases between the germline ends. CDR3 DNA: TGTGCCAGCAGCCGGTTACCGGGTTTGAAAGAGACCCAGTACTTC. Protein sequence: CASSRLPGLKETQYF.

The chain joins TRBV20-1 to TRBJ2-2; either TRBD1 or TRBD2 may fit D (5 bases each). The CDR3 length is 15 residues. V lost 3 bases, J lost 6 bases, and 17 bases lay in between. Looked up from germline, CDR1 is DFQATT and CDR2 is SNEGSKA (reference sequence). Written as DNA, the CDR3 is TGCAGTGCTAGGAAGCAACCCGGGACCTCCGGGGAGCTGTTTTTT. This translates into CSARKQPGTSGELFF.

This clonotype was picked up one time. V usage is TRBV2 and J usage is TRBJ2-7, with D unclear. The CDR3 is 11 amino acids. V lost 4 bases and J 6 bases, leaving 7 bases between the germline ends. Germline CDR1 is SNHLY and CDR2 is FYNNEI. The CDR3 sequence is CASSVVGEQYF. DNA for the CDR3: TGTGCCAGCAGTGTAGTCGGCGAGCAGTACTTC. The full variable domain, completed using reference TRBV2 and TRBJ2-7, is EPEVTQTPSHQVTQMGQEVILRCVPISNHLYFYWYRQILGQKVEFLVSFYNNEISEKSEIFDDQFSVERPDGSNFTLKIRSTKLEDSAMYFCASSVVGEQYFGPGTRLTVT.

In this sample, this clonotype turned up once. This chain uses TRBV5-1 with TRBJ1-5; 7 bases line up with TRBD1. With 4 bases clipped from V and 3 bases from J, the junction kept 7 bases outside the gene matches. The CDR3 runs 15 residues. The germline V gene has CDR1 SGHRS and CDR2 YFSETQ. CDR3 in amino acids: CASSPTGQANQPQHF. The CDR3 nucleotides are TGCGCCAGCAGCCCCACCGGACAGGCCAATCAGCCCCAGCATTTT.

The CDR3: CATSDPTSGLPGDEQFF. CDR3 nucleotide sequence: TGTGCCACCAGTGACCCGACTAGCGGGCTCCCTGGGGATGAGCAGTTCTTC. The chain is built from TRBV24-1 and TRBJ2-1, with TRBD2 matching over 10 bases. CDR1 KGHDR and CDR2 SFDVKD come from the germline V gene. This CDR3 is built from 17 residues. The V segment lost 4 bases and the J segment 8 bases; nucleotides outside the gene matches: 13.

The CDR3 reads CSGATGADTQYF. CDR3 coding DNA: TGCAGCGGTGCGACAGGGGCCGATACGCAGTATTTT. The chain carries TRBV29-1 and TRBJ2-3; 8 nucleotides agree with TRBD1. Germline V lookup: CDR1 SQVTM, CDR2 ANQGSEA. V gave up 7 bases and J gave up 6 bases; unmatched junction bases: 6. The CDR3 is made up of 12 amino acids.

This clonotype occurred once. V is TRBV29-1 and J is TRBJ2-7; no clear D gene. Between the trimmed V and J ends, which lost 4 bases and 2 bases, there was a span of 12 bases. CDR1 is SQVTM, CDR2 ANQGSEA, per germline. The CDR3 contains 13 residues. The CDR3 here is CSVGGWQTYEQYF. CDR3 DNA sequence: TGCAGCGTTGGTGGATGGCAGACCTACGAGCAGTACTTC.

For the CDR3, the DNA is TGTGCCAGCAGTTTATTAGGGGGGACCCAGTACTTC. Its protein is CASSLLGGTQYF. The chain recombines TRBV27 with TRBJ2-5, with TRBD1 as a possible D gene (6 bases). In germline, CDR1 is MNHEY, CDR2 SMNVEV (reference sequence). The CDR3 is made up of 12 amino acids. Trimming removed 1 base at V and 7 bases at J, with 7 bases between.

This clonotype came up a few times. At one of its ends the junction is not consistent with the germline gene, which may arise from a read error. The chain couples TRBV20-1 to TRBJ2-7, with TRBD1 as a possible D gene (6 bases). The CDR3 covers 13 residues. Germline-derived CDR1 and CDR2 are DFQATT and SNEGSKA (reference sequence). CDR3 sequence: CGARTESSYEQYF. DNA of the CDR3: TGCGGTGCACGGACAGAGAGCTCCTACGAGCAGTACTTC.

The sample holds a few counts of this clonotype. This chain joins TRBV7-9 and TRBJ2-7; D not resolved. Per the germline V gene, CDR1 is SEHNR and CDR2 is FQNEAQ (reference sequence). Deletions cut 1 base from V and 3 bases from J, with 4 bases between. This CDR3 contains 12 residues. Written as DNA, the CDR3 is TGTGCCAGCAGCTTAGTTAACTACGAGCAGTACTTC. Amino acid sequence: CASSLVNYEQYF.

This clonotype showed up just a few times. The chain uses TRBV11-3 and TRBJ1-5; 7 bases line up with TRBD1. Germline CDR1 is SGHNT and CDR2 is YENEEA. V gave up 3 bases and J gave up 5 bases; unmatched junction bases: 4. CDR3 length equals 14 residues. CDR3 in amino acids: CASSFRDRYQPQHF. Here the CDR3 DNA reads TGTGCCAGCAGCTTTAGGGACAGATATCAGCCCCAGCATTTT.

The J gene is TRBJ1-1, the V gene TRBV19, with a possible D match to TRBD1 (5 bases). This CDR3 region has 14 residues. Germline-derived CDR1 and CDR2 are LNHDA and SQIVND (reference sequence). The V gene lost 4 bases and the J gene lost 1 base, with 10 bases spanning the gap. The CDR3: CASSSRVANTEAFF. CDR3 nucleotides: TGTGCCAGTAGTAGCAGGGTGGCGAACACTGAAGCTTTCTTT.

This chain connects TRBV5-6 to TRBJ2-1, with D tentatively TRBD2 (6 bases). Per germline, CDR1 SGHDT and CDR2 YYEEEE. CDR3 length equals 14 residues. V was shortened by 0 bases and J by 15 bases, with 19 bases between the two germline ends. The CDR3: CASSLVTSLELWFF. The CDR3 coding sequence is TGTGCCAGCAGCTTGGTAACTAGCCTGGAATTATGGTTCTTC. Together with reference TRBV5-6 and TRBJ2-1, the CDR3 gives the full variable domain: DAGVTQSPTHLIKTRGQQVTLRCSPKSGHDTVSWYQQALGQGPQFIFQYYEEEERQRGNFPDRFSGHQFPNYSSELNVNALLLGDSALYLCASSLVTSLELWFFGPGTRLTVL.

The genes are TRBV20-1 and TRBJ2-1; 8 positions match TRBD2. The CDR3 runs 13 residues. The V gene's germline CDR1 is DFQATT and CDR2 SNEGSKA (reference sequence). The J segment lost 7 bases and the V segment lost 5 bases, leaving 7 bases of the junction unmatched. The CDR3 DNA is TGCAGTGCTCCCCGACTAGCGAGGAATGAGCAGTTCTTC. Protein: CSAPRLARNEQFF.

The chain uses TRBV11-3 and TRBJ2-7; the D gene is possibly TRBD2 (6 bases). Germline CDR1 is SGHNT and CDR2 is YENEEA. There are 14 residues in the CDR3. The ends were cut back, 4 bases at V and 1 base at J, with 11 bases in the middle. The chain's CDR3 is CASSSSGGSYEQYF. CDR3 coding DNA: TGTGCCAGCAGCTCTAGTGGAGGGTCCTACGAGCAGTACTTC.

With respect to this clonotype: A read error may account for a junction end that differs from germline. This chain uses TRBV2 with TRBJ1-6; 7 nucleotides align to TRBD1. Germline V gene data show CDR1 as SNHLY and CDR2 as FYNNEI. The CDR3 consists of 11 residues. CDR3 in DNA: TGTGCCAGCAGTGTCCGGGACAGCCTCGCTTTT. This codes for CASSVRDSLAF. Full variable domain (remainder filled in from reference TRBV2 and TRBJ1-6): EPEVTQTPSHQVTQMGQEVILRCVPISNHLYFYWYRQILGQKVEFLVSFYNNEISEKSEIFDDQFSVERPDGSNFTLKIRSTKLEDSAMYFCASSVRDSLAFGNGTRLTVT.